This is a list of T cell receptor beta chains from one sample in a study of T cell responses to AZD1222 COVID-19 vaccine. Assay used: immunoSEQ multiplex PCR; TCRdb lists only in-frame clones, some missing. The data hold roughly 120,000 clones, with 70% to 90% observed a single time. The specimen was peripheral blood, collected 28 days after the second AZD1222 dose. The receptors were gathered from an adult who received the AZD1222 COVID-19 vaccine. Each CDR3 is given with its conserved first and last residue. The D gene is left open where the match is weak. Clone sizes are given selectively: once, few, many, or a class where the clone is expanded.

>12|.|.|TRBV24-1|TRBJ2-2
CATSMNTGELFF
TGTGCCACCAGTATGAACACCGGGGAGCTGTTTTTT
>14|TRBD2|.|TRBV15|TRBJ2-1
CATSPGGLGNEQFF
TGTGCCACCAGCCCGGGGGGGCTAGGCAATGAGCAGTTCTTC
>16|.|once|TRBV4-1|TRBJ2-1
CASSQETRAGYNEQFF
TGCGCCAGCAGCCAAGAGACCCGTGCAGGGTACAATGAGCAGTTCTTC
>13|.|.|TRBV7-9|TRBJ1-1
CASSLQLNTEAFF
TGTGCCAGCAGCCTGCAGCTGAACACTGAAGCTTTCTTT
>15|.|.|TRBV25-1|TRBJ1-2
CASSSRTELVYGYTF
TGTGCCAGCAGTTCTAGGACGGAACTCGTCTATGGCTACACCTTC
>12|.|.|TRBV5-1|TRBJ2-1
CASSLAGNEQFF
TGCGCCAGCAGCTTGGCGGGCAATGAGCAGTTCTTC
>13|.|.|TRBV3-1/TRBV3-2|TRBJ1-3
CASSRNSGNTIYF
TGTGCCAGCAGCCGGAACTCTGGAAACACCATATATTTT
>15|TRBD1|once|TRBV28|TRBJ2-3
CASSRGQVSTDTQYF
TGTGCCAGCAGTAGAGGACAGGTTAGCACAGATACGCAGTATTTT
>16|.|.|TRBV19|TRBJ1-5
CASSGQGPQTGQPQHF
TGTGCCAGTAGCGGTCAGGGCCCACAAACGGGTCAGCCCCAGCATTTT
>16|TRBD1|.|TRBV28|TRBJ1-5
CASTDVTAGGVKPQHF
TGTGCCAGCACCGACGTAACGGCAGGGGGCGTCAAGCCCCAGCATTTT
>14|TRBD1|.|TRBV6-5|TRBJ1-2
CASTKTGGGYGYTF
TGTGCCAGCACTAAGACAGGGGGCGGCTATGGCTACACCTTC
>16|TRBD2|.|TRBV28|TRBJ2-7
CASSPPGLAGAGEQYF
TGTGCCAGCAGTCCCCCCGGTTTAGCGGGAGCGGGGGAGCAGTACTTC
>13|.|.|TRBV19|TRBJ1-5
CASSQRESGPQHF
TGTGCCAGTAGTCAGAGGGAGAGTGGGCCCCAGCATTTT
>15|TRBD2|.|TRBV6-4|TRBJ2-1
CASSEGLAGGAEQFF
TGTGCCAGCAGTGAGGGACTAGCGGGGGGGGCCGAGCAGTTCTTC
>13|.|.|TRBV6-5|TRBJ2-7
CASSYQGAYEQYF
TGTGCCAGCAGTTATCAGGGAGCCTACGAGCAGTACTTC
>16|.|.|TRBV11-2|TRBJ1-1
CASSLARLGPPRTAFF
TGTGCCAGCAGCTTAGCCAGGTTAGGCCCCCCAAGGACGGCTTTCTTT
>14|.|.|TRBV6-4|TRBJ2-3
CASSPSGDTDTQYF
TGTGCCAGCAGCCCGTCGGGGGACACAGATACGCAGTATTTT
>14|.|.|TRBV9|TRBJ1-4
CASSVGWANEKLFF
TGTGCCAGCAGCGTCGGCTGGGCTAATGAAAAACTGTTTTTT
>15|.|.|TRBV18|TRBJ2-7
CASSPSLGSSYEQYF
TGTGCCAGCTCACCAAGTTTGGGGAGCTCCTACGAGCAGTACTTC
>15|.|.|TRBV5-8|TRBJ2-2
CASSLDSGGTGELFF
TGTGCCAGCAGCTTAGATAGCGGAGGGACCGGGGAGCTGTTTTTT
>17|.|.|TRBV28|TRBJ2-2
CASSLNLPGVNTGELFF
TGTGCCAGCAGTTTAAATTTGCCAGGGGTGAACACCGGGGAGCTGTTTTTT
>15|.|.|TRBV15|TRBJ2-7
CATSRFSSQGSEQYF
TGTGCCACCAGCAGATTTTCTTCACAGGGAAGCGAGCAGTACTTC
>16|TRBD2|.|TRBV4-1|TRBJ2-2
CASSQGIAGLTGELFF
TGCGCCAGCAGCCAAGGGATAGCGGGGCTCACCGGGGAGCTGTTTTTT
>13|.|.|TRBV28|TRBJ1-5
CASSFTGNQPQHF
TGTGCCAGCAGTTTCACCGGCAATCAGCCCCAGCATTTT
>16|.|.|TRBV28|TRBJ2-2
CASRVDGGMNTGELFF
TGTGCCAGCAGGGTTGACGGAGGGATGAACACCGGGGAGCTGTTTTTT
>15|TRBD2|once|TRBV28|TRBJ2-3
CASSPSGRGSDTQYF
TGTGCCAGCAGTCCTAGCGGGAGGGGGTCAGATACGCAGTATTTT
>14|.|.|TRBV6-5|TRBJ2-1
CASIARQSYNEQFF
TGTGCCAGCATTGCGAGACAGTCCTACAATGAGCAGTTCTTC
>15|.|.|TRBV7-6|TRBJ2-3
CASSRSLSSTDTQYF
TGTGCCAGCAGCCGGAGCCTATCTAGCACAGATACGCAGTATTTT
>13|.|once|TRBV12-3/TRBV12-4|TRBJ1-6
CASSLGGQSPLHF
TGTGCCAGCAGTTTGGGGGGGCAATCACCCCTCCACTTT
>11|.|.|TRBV5-6|TRBJ1-4
CASSFDEKLFF
TGTGCCAGCAGCTTTGATGAAAAACTGTTTTTT
>15|TRBD1|.|TRBV3-1/TRBV3-2|TRBJ1-5
CASSQGGQDNQPQHF
TGTGCCAGCAGCCAAGGGGGACAGGACAATCAGCCCCAGCATTTT
>13|.|few|TRBV9|TRBJ2-5
CASSVYLQETQYF
TGTGCCAGCAGCGTATATCTCCAAGAGACCCAGTACTTC
>12|.|.|TRBV5-6|TRBJ1-1
CASSLGTSQAFF
TGTGCCAGCAGCTTAGGGACATCTCAAGCTTTCTTT
>14|.|.|TRBV28|TRBJ1-5
CASSWAASNQPQHF
TGTGCCAGCAGTTGGGCCGCGAGCAATCAGCCCCAGCATTTT
>16|TRBD1|.|TRBV7-3|TRBJ2-2
CASRDRRWADTGELFF
TGTGCCAGCAGGGACAGGCGTTGGGCGGACACCGGGGAGCTGTTTTTT
>14|.|.|TRBV7-9|TRBJ2-7
CASSFRSPAYEQYF
TGTGCCAGCAGCTTCAGATCTCCCGCCTACGAGCAGTACTTC
>17|TRBD2|.|TRBV9|TRBJ2-5
CASSLMGGGSHQETQYF
TGTGCCAGCAGCCTGATGGGCGGGGGATCCCACCAAGAGACCCAGTACTTC
>16|.|.|TRBV5-1|TRBJ1-2
CASSFGAGDLVYGYTF
TGCGCCAGCAGCTTTGGGGCCGGAGACTTAGTCTATGGCTACACCTTC
>16|TRBD2|.|TRBV27|TRBJ2-7
CASSPSYGTSAYEQYF
TGTGCCAGCAGTCCCTCCTACGGGACTAGCGCCTACGAGCAGTACTTC
>14|.|.|TRBV5-6|TRBJ1-5
CASSLAGGNQPQHF
TGTGCCAGCAGCTTGGCGGGGGGCAATCAGCCCCAGCATTTT
>14|TRBD1|once|TRBV27|TRBJ1-6
CASSPGTDNSPLHF
TGTGCCAGCAGCCCAGGGACAGATAATTCACCCCTCCACTTT
>15|TRBD2|.|TRBV9|TRBJ2-1
CASSARLADYNEQFF
TGTGCCAGCAGCGCTCGACTAGCGGATTACAATGAGCAGTTCTTC
>16|TRBD1|once|TRBV5-1|TRBJ1-2
CASSSTGDGTNYGYTF
TGCGCCAGCAGCTCAACAGGGGATGGAACTAACTATGGCTACACCTTC
>13|TRBD2|.|TRBV7-9|TRBJ2-1
CASSSTSSREQFF
TGTGCCAGCAGCTCGACTAGCTCACGGGAGCAGTTCTTC
>15|.|.|TRBV7-3|TRBJ2-1
CASSLGRVPLNEQFF
TGTGCCAGCAGCTTAGGCCGGGTACCCCTCAATGAGCAGTTCTTC
>12|.|once|TRBV29-1|TRBJ2-7
CSVPVGRYEQYF
TGCAGCGTTCCTGTTGGGCGCTACGAGCAGTACTTC
>13|.|.|TRBV5-1|TRBJ1-2
CASSSGTNYGYTF
TGCGCCAGCAGCTCAGGAACTAACTATGGCTACACCTTC
>13|.|.|TRBV11-2|TRBJ1-6
CASSIRADSPLHF
TGTGCCAGCAGCATTAGGGCGGATTCACCCCTCCACTTT
>13|TRBD1|once|TRBV28|TRBJ1-5
CASKGQSNQPQHF
TGTGCCAGCAAGGGACAGAGCAATCAGCCCCAGCATTTT
>15|.|.|TRBV10-3|TRBJ2-1
CAISGGRPSPNEQFF
TGTGCCATCAGTGGAGGGCGTCCATCCCCCAATGAGCAGTTCTTC
>13|TRBD1|.|TRBV30|TRBJ1-5
CAWTGGADQPQHF
TGTGCCTGGACAGGGGGCGCGGATCAGCCCCAGCATTTT
>14|.|.|TRBV4-2|TRBJ1-2
CASSQGGANYGYTF
TGTGCCAGCAGCCAAGGGGGGGCTAACTATGGCTACACCTTC
>16|TRBD1|.|TRBV6-2/TRBV6-3|TRBJ1-1
CASSSWTGSSNTEAFF
TGTGCCAGCAGTTCGTGGACAGGAAGTTCAAACACTGAAGCTTTCTTT
>13|.|.|TRBV3-1/TRBV3-2|TRBJ1-5
CASSAARYQPQHF
TGTGCCAGCAGCGCCGCCCGATATCAGCCCCAGCATTTT